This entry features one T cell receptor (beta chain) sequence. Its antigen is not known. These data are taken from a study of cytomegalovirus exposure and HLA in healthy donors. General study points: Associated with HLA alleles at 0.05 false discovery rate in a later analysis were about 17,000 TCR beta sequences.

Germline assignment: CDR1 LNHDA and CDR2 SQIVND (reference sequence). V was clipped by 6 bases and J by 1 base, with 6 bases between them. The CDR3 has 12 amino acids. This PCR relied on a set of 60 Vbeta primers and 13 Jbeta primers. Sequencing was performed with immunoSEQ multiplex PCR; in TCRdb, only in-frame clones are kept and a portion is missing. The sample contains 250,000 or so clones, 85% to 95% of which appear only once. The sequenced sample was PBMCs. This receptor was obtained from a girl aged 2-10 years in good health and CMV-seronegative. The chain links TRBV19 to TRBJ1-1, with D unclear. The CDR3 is CASSRRNTEAFF. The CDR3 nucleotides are TGTGCCAGTAGCCGGAGGAACACTGAAGCTTTCTTT.